This T cell receptor (beta chain) is drawn from a study of blood T cells in healthy people across ages. Alongside a J-beta primer mix, a sample-barcoded 5' primer served in a second PCR lasting about 7 to 12 cycles. TCRdb passed the 5' RACE reads through MiXCR, listing each CDR3 protein once. The sample consists of approximately 1,000,000 distinct CDR3 sequences, more than 30% of them appearing once. This clonotype has a handful of counts. The antigen is undetermined. CDR3 size: 17 residues. Germline CDR1 LGHNA, CDR2 YSLEER. Whole-study findings and limits: Estimated diversity that came from one million T cells was considered an underestimate. A strong correlation was seen between TCR beta diversity and naive T cell percentage.

This TCR was recovered from a young man in good health. The gene calls are TRBV4-3 and TRBJ2-1, with 7 bases matching TRBD2. The J call is doubtful: the DNA matches TRBJ2-7 better. Sequenced: blood. CDR3 amino acids: CASSPFPGAGYYNEQYF. The CDR3 nucleotides are TGCGCCAGCAGCCCTTTCCCTGGAGCGGGGTATTACAATGAGCAGTACTTC.